The 2 T cell receptor beta chains presented below share a single source sample, sequenced in a study of regulatory T cells in long-lasting Graves disease. According to the study, TCR beta libraries were built with iRepertoire HTBI primers and CDR3-region Arm-PCR. TCRdb redid the calling of the multiplex PCR reads with MiXCR, one entry per CDR3 protein. The table includes around 320,000 distinct CDR3 sequences, 16% detected once. Time point in this sample: newly diagnosed GD, antithyroid drugs for less than 3 months. Isolated PBMC RNA provided the starting material for the TCR library. The data were also submitted as part of a second study, on T cells in Graves' hyperthyroidism and ophthalmopathy.

Sequencing was performed on peripheral blood mononuclear cells (PBMCs), taken at new diagnosis, from a patient treated with antithyroid drugs. All receptors derive from a man between 40 and 49 years old with Graves disease.

This clonotype was seen ten or more times. V gene TRBV28 combines with J gene TRBJ1-2; D gene uncertain. The CDR3 is 13 residues long. With 6 bases removed from V and 3 bases from J, the gap between germline ends came to 11 bases. CDR1 is MDHEN, CDR2 SYDVKM, per germline. The CDR3 DNA follows: TGTGCCAGCAGGACGCAAAGCTACTATGGCTACACCTTC. Translating it yields CASRTQSYYGYTF.

This clonotype was detected ten times or more. The rearrangement uses TRBV12-3 or TRBV12-4 and TRBJ2-5; D perhaps matches TRBD2 (5 bases). Trimming took off 1 base at V and 0 bases at J, with 9 bases between the two ends. CDR3 length: 15 residues. This CDR3 is CASSLGGVYQETQYF. The CDR3, as DNA: TGTGCCAGCAGTTTAGGGGGAGTCTACCAAGAGACCCAGTACTTC.